These 21 T cell receptor beta chains were sequenced from one sample in a study of technical replicates of blood from a handful of donors. Measured with immunoSEQ multiplex PCR; TCRdb has only the in-frame clones, and not every one. The sample carries 99,000 or so clones, 95% recorded once. What was sequenced was T cells isolated from PBMCs. Every receptor here comes from a human donor in good health.

This clone was found once. CDR3: CASSLFWLLANTTDTQYF. As DNA, the CDR3 is TGTGCCAGCAGCTTATTTTGGTTGCTAGCGAATACCACAGATACGCAGTATTTT. This rearrangement joins TRBV11-2 to TRBJ2-3; D is possibly TRBD2 (6 bases). CDR1 SGHAT and CDR2 FQNNGV come from the germline V gene. The CDR3 runs to 18 residues. V was pared by 2 bases and J by 2 bases, with 20 bases between.

The V and J genes are TRBV29-1 and TRBJ1-2, with 9 bases fitting TRBD1. V was clipped by 4 bases and J by 1 base; unmatched bases: 4. Germline assignment: CDR1 SQVTM and CDR2 ANQGSEA. The CDR3 is made up of 14 amino acids. Here the CDR3 reads CSVVTGGVNYGYTF. The CDR3 bases are TGCAGCGTTGTGACAGGGGGGGTTAACTATGGCTACACCTTC.

This chain joins TRBV18 and TRBJ2-3, with D hard to call. V was shortened by 3 bases and J by 0 bases, with 10 bases between the two germline ends. Germline lookup yields CDR1 KGHSH and CDR2 LQKENI. The CDR3 sequence is 15 residues long. CDR3 sequence reads: CASSPIGSSTDTQYF. CDR3 bases: TGTGCCAGCTCACCGATCGGTTCTAGCACAGATACGCAGTATTTT. Variable domain in full (rest from reference TRBV18 and TRBJ2-3): NAGVMQNPRHLVRRRGQEARLRCSPMKGHSHVYWYRQLPEEGLKFMVYLQKENIIDESGMPKERFSAEFPKEGPSILRIQQVVRGDSAAYFCASSPIGSSTDTQYFGPGTRLTVL.

The gene calls are TRBV5-4 and TRBJ2-5; tentative D call: TRBD2 (5 bases). The CDR3 is 13 amino acids. Germline V gives CDR1 SGHNT, CDR2 YYREEE (reference sequence). V lost 4 bases to trimming and J lost 3 bases, with 10 bases between them. Here the CDR3 reads CASSEGTEETQYF. As DNA, the CDR3 is TGTGCCAGCAGCGAGGGAACCGAAGAGACCCAGTACTTC. Full variable domain (remainder filled in from reference TRBV5-4 and TRBJ2-5): ETGVTQSPTHLIKTRGQQVTLRCSSQSGHNTVSWYQQALGQGPQFIFQYYREEENGRGNFPPRFSGLQFPNYSSELNVNALELDDSALYLCASSEGTEETQYFGPGTRLLVL.

The chain combines TRBV9 with TRBJ2-1; D gene unclear. The CDR3 covers 16 residues. CDR1 SGDLS and CDR2 YYNGEE come from the germline V gene. V lost 0 bases and J lost 0, with 10 bases in between. CDR3 nucleotides: TGTGCCAGCAGCGTAGGTGGAGATCCCTCCTACAATGAGCAGTTCTTC. Its translation is CASSVGGDPSYNEQFF.

The CDR3 DNA sequence: TGTGCCAGCAGCGTACAAGGACTAGCGGCCACAGATACGCAGTATTTT. Its translation is CASSVQGLAATDTQYF. The chain recombines TRBV4-2 with TRBJ2-3; 10 bases align to TRBD2. Germline V lookup: CDR1 LGHNA, CDR2 YNFKEQ. Trimming took 5 bases from V and 2 from J; bases not matched to a gene: 7. This CDR3 comprises 16 residues.

This chain uses TRBV5-1 with TRBJ2-1, with a tentative D call TRBD2 (9 bases). Germline lookup yields CDR1 SGHRS and CDR2 YFSETQ. Trimming removed 0 bases at V and 0 bases at J, with 28 bases between. CDR3 length: 22 residues. The CDR3, as DNA: TGCGCCAGCAGCTTGGCAGGGGGCAAGTCAGCTAGCGGGGCAAGCTCCTACAATGAGCAGTTCTTC. Amino acid sequence: CASSLAGGKSASGASSYNEQFF.

The chain is built from TRBV6-5 and TRBJ2-7; 8 bases are shared with TRBD1. Looked up from germline, CDR1 is MNHEY and CDR2 is SVGAGI. The CDR3 is 14 residues long. The trim removed 9 bases at V and 1 base at J, leaving 8 bases unmatched. Here the CDR3 reads CASATGALSYEQYF. The CDR3 DNA reads as TGTGCCAGTGCGACAGGGGCCCTATCCTACGAGCAGTACTTC.

The chain recombines TRBV5-4 with TRBJ1-4, with 9 bases identical to TRBD1. This CDR3 contains 14 residues. The V segment lost 2 bases and the J segment 7 bases; nucleotides outside the gene matches: 3. The germline gives CDR1 SGHNT, CDR2 YYREEE (reference sequence). Here the CDR3 DNA reads TGTGCCAGCAGCTTCACGGGACAGGGTGAAAAACTGTTTTTT. This gives the protein CASSFTGQGEKLFF.

This rearrangement joins TRBV21-1 to TRBJ2-7; TRBD2, as called in the table, went unchecked against the DNA. TRBV21-1 is described as a pseudogene. The CDR3 is 14 amino acids. The CDR3 coding sequence is TGTGCCAGCATCGGGGGGTTAAGTGAGGACGAGCAGTACTTC. Translated: CASIGGLSEDEQYF.

The chain uses TRBV11-3 and TRBJ2-7; 9 bases line up with TRBD1. V was pared by 5 bases and J by 4 bases, with 9 bases of the junction left unmatched. Germline V CDR1 and CDR2: SGHNT, YENEEA. This CDR3 region has 15 residues. Here the CDR3 DNA reads TGTGCCAGCAGCCTATTGCCGGGACAGGGTTACGAGCAGTACTTC. It is translated as CASSLLPGQGYEQYF.

This rearrangement joins TRBV7-8 to TRBJ2-1; 14 bases fit TRBD2. The CDR3 spans 17 residues. CDR1 and CDR2 (germline): SGHVS, FQNEAQ. Unmatched junction bases numbered 6, after V lost 1 base and J lost 7 bases. The DNA of the CDR3 is TGTGCCAGCAGCTTAGATCACGGACTAGCGGGAGGAAATGAGCAGTTCTTC. Its translation: CASSLDHGLAGGNEQFF.

This clone appeared a single time. The chain links TRBV5-1 to TRBJ1-3; D perhaps matches TRBD1 (6 bases). This CDR3 has 15 residues. The germline V gene has CDR1 SGHRS and CDR2 YFSETQ. The germline V and J ends were trimmed by 4 bases and 0 bases, with 11 bases remaining between them. The CDR3 here is CASSRDRSSGNTIYF. CDR3 DNA sequence: TGCGCCAGCAGCCGAGACAGGAGCTCTGGAAACACCATATATTTT.

The rearrangement uses TRBV7-9 and TRBJ1-1, with D possibly TRBD1 on 6 matching bases. The CDR3 length is 15 residues. From germline, CDR1 is SEHNR and CDR2 FQNEAQ (reference sequence). V was trimmed by 3 bases and J by 4 bases, leaving 15 bases between them. The CDR3 loop reads CASSLDRLYSTEAFF. CDR3 nucleotides: TGTGCCAGCAGCTTGGACAGACTATACTCCACTGAAGCTTTCTTT.

The chain joins TRBV29-1 to TRBJ2-3; D is possibly TRBD2 (6 bases). This CDR3 spans 15 amino acids. The germline V gene encodes CDR1 SQVTM and CDR2 ANQGSEA. V shed 8 bases and J shed 2 bases, with 20 bases lying between them. DNA of the CDR3: TGCAGCTACAACGCCTTAGCGGTAGCCACAGATACGCAGTATTTT. It yields the protein CSYNALAVATDTQYF.

This clone was seen once. The chain is built from TRBV7-8 and TRBJ1-1; 8 bases line up with TRBD1. The V gene end was trimmed by 6 bases and the J gene end by 6 bases; junction bases not matched to a gene: 18. CDR3 length: 17 residues. Germline loops: CDR1 SGHVS, CDR2 FQNEAQ. The CDR3 here is CASSSNPLRGQGSEAFF. CDR3 nucleotide sequence: TGTGCCAGCAGTTCAAACCCCTTACGAGGACAGGGTTCTGAAGCTTTCTTT.

The rearrangement links TRBV9 to TRBJ2-7, with D hard to call. The germline V gene encodes CDR1 SGDLS and CDR2 YYNGEE. This CDR3 contains 14 residues. The germline V and J ends were trimmed by 0 bases and 6 bases, with 13 bases remaining between them. The CDR3 loop is CASSVGNAPVEQYF. In DNA, the CDR3 is TGTGCCAGCAGCGTAGGAAATGCCCCGGTCGAGCAGTACTTC.

Worth noting for this clone: Other DNA sequences in this sample translate to the same CDR3. V is TRBV6-5 and J is TRBJ1-1; 8 bases line up with TRBD1. Germline CDR1 is MNHEY and CDR2 is SVGAGI. Unmatched junction bases numbered 0, after V lost 2 bases and J lost 1 base. CDR3 size: 14 residues. CDR3 sequence reads: CASSYGQGNTEAFF. The CDR3, as DNA: TGTGCCAGCAGTTACGGACAGGGGAACACTGAAGCTTTCTTT.

The rearrangement uses TRBV6-5 and TRBJ2-7, with D tentatively TRBD1 (6 bases). V shed 0 bases and J shed 2 bases, with 11 bases lying between them. This CDR3 contains 15 residues. Looked up from germline, CDR1 is MNHEY and CDR2 is SVGAGI. CDR3 residues: CASSYSFTGPYEQYF. CDR3 coding DNA: TGTGCCAGCAGTTACTCCTTCACAGGGCCCTACGAGCAGTACTTC.

As DNA, the CDR3 is TGTGCCTGTCAATTCGGACGGGAGCTTTACGAGCAGTACTTC. This encodes CACQFGRELYEQYF. The chain joins TRBV2 to TRBJ2-7, with D perhaps TRBD2 (6 bases). V was trimmed by 11 bases and J by 4 bases, leaving 21 bases between them. The CDR3 contains 14 residues. The V gene's germline CDR1 is SNHLY and CDR2 FYNNEI.

The chain uses TRBV7-9 and TRBJ2-5; 9 positions match TRBD1. The J call may be faulty, since TRBJ2-7 better matches the DNA end. Germline CDR1 is SEHNR and CDR2 is FQNEAQ (reference sequence). The CDR3 is 16 amino acids. CDR3 residues: CASSPLVGQGNYEQYF. The CDR3 DNA reads as TGTGCCAGCAGCCCCCTAGTGGGACAGGGAAACTACGAGCAGTACTTC.